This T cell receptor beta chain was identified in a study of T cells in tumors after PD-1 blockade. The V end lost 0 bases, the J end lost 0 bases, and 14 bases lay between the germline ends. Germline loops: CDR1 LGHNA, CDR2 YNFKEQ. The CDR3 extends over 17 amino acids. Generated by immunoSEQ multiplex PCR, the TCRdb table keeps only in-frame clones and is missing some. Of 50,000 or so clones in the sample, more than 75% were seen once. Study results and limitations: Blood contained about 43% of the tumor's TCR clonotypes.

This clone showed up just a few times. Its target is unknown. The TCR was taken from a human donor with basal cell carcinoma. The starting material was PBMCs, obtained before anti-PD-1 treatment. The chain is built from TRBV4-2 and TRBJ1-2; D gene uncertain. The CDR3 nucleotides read TGTGCCAGCAGCCAAGATCTCACATTCCTCACTAACTATGGCTACACCTTC. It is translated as CASSQDLTFLTNYGYTF.